The next 19 T cell receptor beta chains were all read from a single sample in a study of breast tumors, draining lymph nodes, adjacent tissues. TCRdb reprocessed the multiplex PCR reads via MiXCR and lists one record per CDR3 protein. The sample yields over 10,000 distinct CDR3 sequences, approximately 62% seen once. Sequencing was carried out using tumor-adjacent breast tissue. The receptors were sampled from a female donor with breast cancer. Some clones in this sample may be carry-over from other donors' samples.

This clonotype was counted ten times or more. The genes are TRBV27 and TRBJ2-1, with 11 positions matching TRBD2. Germline lookup yields CDR1 MNHEY and CDR2 SMNVEV (reference sequence). Losses at the gene ends were 6 bases for V and 8 bases for J; bases not matched to a gene: 3. The CDR3 sequence is 13 residues long. Here the CDR3 DNA reads TGTGCCAGCAGCCTACTAGCGGGGGATGAGCAGTTCTTC. It codes for CASSLLAGDEQFF.

The J gene is TRBJ2-5, the V gene TRBV20-1; 8 bases match TRBD2. Germline V lookup: CDR1 DFQATT, CDR2 SNEGSKA (reference sequence). J gave up 3 bases and V 6 bases, and 9 bases lay outside the gene matches. The CDR3 sequence is 14 residues long. CDR3 sequence (DNA): TGCAGTGCACGGGGGGGAGCGGCCAAAGAGACCCAGTACTTC. Its protein is CSARGGAAKETQYF.

The rearrangement links TRBV5-4 to TRBJ1-2, with D unclear. Germline lookup yields CDR1 SGHNT and CDR2 YYREEE (reference sequence). This CDR3 has 14 amino acids. V lost 3 bases to trimming and J lost 3 bases, with 12 bases between them. CDR3: CASSSVDMDYGYTF. CDR3 in DNA: TGTGCCAGCAGCTCCGTGGATATGGACTATGGCTACACCTTC.

The rearrangement uses TRBV5-1 and TRBJ2-2, with TRBD2 identical over 10 bases. The junction had 9 bases not matched to a gene; V was cut back by 5 bases and J by 5 bases. The CDR3 is 16 residues long. The V gene's germline CDR1 is SGHRS and CDR2 YFSETQ. CDR3 residues: CASRASGSIGTGELFF. In nucleotides, the CDR3 is TGCGCCAGCAGAGCTAGCGGGAGCATCGGTACCGGGGAGCTGTTTTTT. The whole variable domain, remainder taken from reference TRBV5-1 and TRBJ2-2, is KAGVTQTPRYLIKTRGQQVTLSCSPISGHRSVSWYQQTPGQGLQFLFEYFSETQRNKGNFPGRFSGRQFSNSRSEMNVSTLELGDSALYLCASRASGSIGTGELFFGEGSRLTVL.

The rearrangement joins TRBV27 to TRBJ2-1, with D possibly called TRBD1 or TRBD2 (5 bases each). Trimming left V 2 bases short and J 7 bases short, with 12 bases between. In germline, CDR1 is MNHEY, CDR2 SMNVEV (reference sequence). This CDR3 is 14 amino acids long. The CDR3 spells CASSLGGSGNEQFF. In DNA form, the CDR3 reads TGTGCCAGCAGTTTAGGGGGTTCTGGAAATGAGCAGTTCTTC.

The V and J genes are TRBV10-3 and TRBJ2-2, with TRBD1 identical over 7 bases. This CDR3 region has 14 residues. Germline CDR1 and CDR2: ENHRY and SYGVKD. The V gene end was trimmed by 4 bases and the J gene end by 4 bases; junction bases not matched to a gene: 3. Written as DNA, the CDR3 is TGTGCCATCAGTGGACAGGGTGGCACCGGGGAGCTGTTTTTT. Translated, it gives CAISGQGGTGELFF.

This clonotype came up a few times. The rearrangement joins TRBV15 to TRBJ1-6, with 8 bases that match TRBD1. The V gene's germline CDR1 is LNHNV and CDR2 YYDKDF (reference sequence). After removal of 4 bases from V and 8 bases from J, the junction contained 10 bases not matched to a gene. This CDR3 contains 16 residues. Here the CDR3 reads CATSILGGQGDSPLHF. CDR3 DNA sequence: TGTGCCACCAGCATATTAGGTGGACAGGGAGATTCACCCCTCCACTTT.

With regard to this clonotype: The junction differs from germline at one of its ends, possibly a read error. J is TRBJ2-7 and V is TRBV12-3 or TRBV12-4; 8 bases are a match to TRBD2. This CDR3 has 15 amino acids. This CDR3 reads CASSLDGGGLYEQYF. CDR3 in DNA: TGTGCCAGCAGCTTAGATGGCGGGGGGCTCTACGAGCAGTACTTC.

Turning to this clonotype: At one end the junction does not follow the germline gene, possibly because of a read error. The V gene is TRBV10-1, the J gene TRBJ2-2; D tentatively fits TRBD1 or TRBD2 (5 bases each). This CDR3 comprises 15 residues. From germline, CDR1 is WNHNN and CDR2 SYGVQD (reference sequence). The CDR3 DNA reads TGCGCCAGCAGGGACGCAGGGAGAGAACACTGGGGAGCTGTTTTT. It codes for CASRDAGREHWGAVF.

The chain links TRBV29-1 to TRBJ2-1; 12 positions match TRBD2. CDR1 is SQVTM, CDR2 ANQGSEA, per germline. This CDR3 comprises 14 residues. The junction had 4 bases not matched to a gene; V was cut back by 6 bases and J by 4 bases. DNA of the CDR3: TGCAGCGTCATAGGGACTAGCGGGTACAATGAGCAGTTCTTC. As protein: CSVIGTSGYNEQFF.

This clonotype was detected ten times or more. This may arise from a read error, as a much more abundant clone is one base away. The chain joins TRBV5-6 to TRBJ2-3; 8 nucleotides line up with TRBD1. V lost 7 bases, J lost 1 base, and 8 bases stayed unmatched. The CDR3 covers 15 residues. Germline-derived CDR1 and CDR2 are SGHDT and YYEEEE. CDR3 sequence reads: CASLRQGPGTDTQYF. In DNA form, the CDR3 reads TGTGCCAGCTTAAGACAGGGGCCAGGCACAGATACGCAGTATTTT.

This clonotype ranks as medium-sized. The chain has TRBV2 and TRBJ2-1; possible D gene TRBD1, 5 bases. This CDR3 has 8 residues. CDR1 and CDR2 from the germline V gene are SNHLY and FYNNEI. Trimming took off 10 bases at V and 14 bases at J, with 9 bases between the two ends. CDR3 bases: TGTGCCACTAAAGGGGAGTTCTTC. It encodes CATKGEFF.

This clonotype was recorded at least ten times. Being one base from a much bigger clone, this may be a read error. This rearrangement joins TRBV20-1 to TRBJ2-1, with D perhaps matching TRBD2 (5 bases). CDR3 size: 14 residues. Germline assignment: CDR1 DFQATT and CDR2 SNEGSKA (reference sequence). Trimming cost V 1 base and J 9 bases, with 16 bases left between them. CDR3 protein: CSARGSRALTEQFF. CDR3 nucleotide sequence: TGCAGTGCTAGAGGGTCGCGGGCCCTGACTGAGCAGTTCTTC.

V gene TRBV15 combines with J gene TRBJ2-1, with 9 bases fitting TRBD2. CDR3 length equals 15 residues. The germline CDR1 and CDR2 sequences are LNHNV and YYDKDF (reference sequence). After removal of 2 bases from V and 7 bases from J, the junction contained 6 bases not matched to a gene. CDR3 loop: CATSRLLAGENEQFF. The DNA for the CDR3 is TGTGCCACCAGCAGACTGTTAGCGGGAGAGAATGAGCAGTTCTTC.

This clonotype was recorded many times. J is TRBJ2-4 and V is TRBV15, with D possibly TRBD1 on 6 matching bases. V lost 0 bases, J lost 12 bases, and 21 bases lay in between. There are 16 residues in the CDR3. CDR1 and CDR2 (germline): LNHNV, YYDKDF (reference sequence). CDR3 bases: TGTGCCACCAGCAGAGACCCGCACATACAGGGAATGGGTCAGTACTTC. Protein: CATSRDPHIQGMGQYF.

The chain recombines TRBV7-9 with TRBJ2-3; the D gene is possibly TRBD2 (6 bases). This CDR3 comprises 15 residues. The germline CDR1 and CDR2 sequences are SEHNR and FQNEAQ (reference sequence). The V end was cut by 3 bases, the J end by 2 bases, with 12 bases between. In DNA, the CDR3 is TGTGCCAGCAGCTTCACTAGCAGCTTCACAGATACGCAGTATTTT. This codes for CASSFTSSFTDTQYF.

This sequence joins TRBV7-9 and TRBJ1-4; no clear D gene. This CDR3 region has 14 residues. Trimming removed 6 bases at V and 5 bases at J, with 13 bases between. Germline assignment: CDR1 SEHNR and CDR2 FQNEAQ (reference sequence). CDR3 nucleotide sequence: TGTGCCAGCAGGCCCCAAAGTTCAAATGAAAAACTGTTTTTT. Encoded protein: CASRPQSSNEKLFF.

This clonotype ranks as medium-sized (0.01 to 0.1%). V is TRBV11-1 and J is TRBJ2-7; 8 bases are shared with TRBD2. The germline CDR1 and CDR2 sequences are SGHAT and FQDESV (reference sequence). With V trimmed by 3 bases and J by 4 bases, 5 bases remained unmatched. The CDR3 runs to 14 residues. The CDR3 DNA is TGTGCCAGCAGCTTTTCTAGCGGGCTTTACGAGCAGTACTTC. Translated, it gives CASSFSSGLYEQYF.

The chain combines TRBV7-9 with TRBJ1-4, with TRBD1 matching over 11 bases. V lost 5 bases, J lost 7 bases, and 12 bases stayed unmatched. CDR1 and CDR2 from the germline V gene are SEHNR and FQNEAQ (reference sequence). This CDR3 contains 17 residues. For the CDR3, the DNA is TGTGCCAGCAGCCAGATTCCCGGACAGGGGGCCTCTGAAAAACTGTTTTTT. The encoded protein is CASSQIPGQGASEKLFF.